The source of this T cell receptor beta chain is a study of Graves' ophthalmopathy and Graves' hyperthyroidism (dated by TCRdb to the late 2010s). About the investigation overall: Peripheral blood was collected at initial diagnosis, prior to any treatment. The study used signatures of the TCR beta repertoire to tell Graves' ophthalmopathy apart from Graves' hyperthyroidism and to predict which patients would progress to ophthalmopathy. In total, approximately 130 blood samples were TCR-sequenced: fewer than 50 ophthalmopathy, around 75 hyperthyroidism and approximately 17 hyperthyroidism-to-ophthalmopathy patients. A discovery set of 100 patients (approximately 45 ophthalmopathy, under 65 stable hyperthyroidism) was enrolled to explore V-J signatures distinguishing ophthalmopathy from hyperthyroidism. The independent validation cohort included about 19 hyperthyroidism patients plus 17 patients who later progressed from hyperthyroidism to ophthalmopathy. In roughly six hyperthyroidism patients, the T-cell repertoires found in thyroid tissue were compared with those found in blood. After sampling, hyperthyroidism patients received methimazole starting at 30 mg daily, and ophthalmopathy patients received high-dose intravenous methylprednisolone. The 75 to 100 discovery patients were divided at random into training and test sets in a 7:3 ratio. Results the study describes overall, beyond this receptor: In cross-validation, the 13-signature model distinguished ophthalmopathy from stable hyperthyroidism with around 86% sensitivity and 81.08% specificity, while in the test set the corresponding values were around 79% and 71%. No statistical method was used to predetermine the sample size, and group allocation was not hidden from the investigators. Most expanded thyroid clonotypes with a frequency above 0.001 also appeared in blood, which suggests that blood repertoires may reflect the immune response in the thyroid. In validation, the model predicted ophthalmopathy progression with about 70% sensitivity and approximately 78% specificity; approximately 12 predicted patients were CT-confirmed with GO in a median of around 6 months.

For repertoire sequencing, TCR beta CDR3 regions were amplified from RNA transcripts. A first-round RT-PCR used HTBI primers with the Qiagen OneStep RT-PCR kit, followed by a second-round multiplex PCR, size selection and purification. Libraries were sequenced on an Illumina HiSeq2000 using paired-end 100 bp reads. Under the source paper's analysis protocol: Reads were processed with SOAPnuke, discarding reads with adapters, uncalled bases, mean Phred below 15, or no exact constant-primer or identifier match. COPE v1.2.5 was used to merge the high-quality paired reads. Unique nucleotide sequences were defined as clonotypes and aligned to IMGT TRB V, D and J references using MiTCR v1.1. The analysis was limited to V-J combinations with a frequency above 0.0001, which together covered more than 99% of repertoires. For each V-J combination, a TCR clonal expansion and chaos score was defined as F50 clonal expansion divided by the chaos observed in the TCRdist matrix. Welch's t-statistics and random forest were used to narrow the features down to more than 10 V-J combinations, which were then fed into a naive Bayes classifier. Thyroid-blood repertoire similarity was quantified with the Morisita-Horn index. The raw public data were reprocessed by TCRdb itself: fastp quality trimming at Q25, MiXCR clonotype calling, in-frame beta chains only. Every entry covers one CDR3 protein and lists the most common genes and DNA from its rows. The authors' filters were not applied to this entry. The sample has almost 400,000 distinct CDR3 sequences on record, approximately 16% of them singletons. Together, the top ten hold around 1.4% of the sample.

Many counts were recorded for this clonotype. Its antigen is still unknown. The record has no base qualities; no much larger clone is one base away. Ophthalmopathy patients had moderately to severely active disease, Clinical Activity Score of at least 3, NOSPECS grade of at least 4, and disease duration under 3 months. Anyone with other autoimmune diseases, uncontrolled infections, pregnancy or lactation was excluded from the study. Diagnosis was based on clinical symptoms, serum thyroxine, TRAb, thyroid ultrasound and orbital computed tomography. Ficoll-Paque density gradient centrifugation was used to isolate PBMCs from approximately 11 ml of fresh peripheral blood. Total RNA was extracted using Trizol reagent, and RNA quality was checked on an Agilent 2100 Bioanalyzer. The receptor's source is a woman under 30 with Graves' ophthalmopathy. Donor details come from another sample of the same person, matched by shared clones. The sample taken for sequencing was peripheral blood.

The DNA sequence follows: TGTGCCAGTAGTATGGACAGGGTGAACACTGAAGCTTTCTTT. It is translated as CASSMDRVNTEAFF. The V gene is TRBV19 and the J gene is TRBJ1-1; 8 junctional bases match TRBD1. For CDR1 and CDR2, the germline V gene (reference sequence) lists LNHDA and SQIVND. Trimming leaves V shorter by 3 bases and J shorter by 0 bases, with the junction holding 0 bases beyond the gene matches. The CDR3 has 14 amino acids, counting the end cysteine and phenylalanine. The CDR3 DNA has 42 bases and is translated from base 1.